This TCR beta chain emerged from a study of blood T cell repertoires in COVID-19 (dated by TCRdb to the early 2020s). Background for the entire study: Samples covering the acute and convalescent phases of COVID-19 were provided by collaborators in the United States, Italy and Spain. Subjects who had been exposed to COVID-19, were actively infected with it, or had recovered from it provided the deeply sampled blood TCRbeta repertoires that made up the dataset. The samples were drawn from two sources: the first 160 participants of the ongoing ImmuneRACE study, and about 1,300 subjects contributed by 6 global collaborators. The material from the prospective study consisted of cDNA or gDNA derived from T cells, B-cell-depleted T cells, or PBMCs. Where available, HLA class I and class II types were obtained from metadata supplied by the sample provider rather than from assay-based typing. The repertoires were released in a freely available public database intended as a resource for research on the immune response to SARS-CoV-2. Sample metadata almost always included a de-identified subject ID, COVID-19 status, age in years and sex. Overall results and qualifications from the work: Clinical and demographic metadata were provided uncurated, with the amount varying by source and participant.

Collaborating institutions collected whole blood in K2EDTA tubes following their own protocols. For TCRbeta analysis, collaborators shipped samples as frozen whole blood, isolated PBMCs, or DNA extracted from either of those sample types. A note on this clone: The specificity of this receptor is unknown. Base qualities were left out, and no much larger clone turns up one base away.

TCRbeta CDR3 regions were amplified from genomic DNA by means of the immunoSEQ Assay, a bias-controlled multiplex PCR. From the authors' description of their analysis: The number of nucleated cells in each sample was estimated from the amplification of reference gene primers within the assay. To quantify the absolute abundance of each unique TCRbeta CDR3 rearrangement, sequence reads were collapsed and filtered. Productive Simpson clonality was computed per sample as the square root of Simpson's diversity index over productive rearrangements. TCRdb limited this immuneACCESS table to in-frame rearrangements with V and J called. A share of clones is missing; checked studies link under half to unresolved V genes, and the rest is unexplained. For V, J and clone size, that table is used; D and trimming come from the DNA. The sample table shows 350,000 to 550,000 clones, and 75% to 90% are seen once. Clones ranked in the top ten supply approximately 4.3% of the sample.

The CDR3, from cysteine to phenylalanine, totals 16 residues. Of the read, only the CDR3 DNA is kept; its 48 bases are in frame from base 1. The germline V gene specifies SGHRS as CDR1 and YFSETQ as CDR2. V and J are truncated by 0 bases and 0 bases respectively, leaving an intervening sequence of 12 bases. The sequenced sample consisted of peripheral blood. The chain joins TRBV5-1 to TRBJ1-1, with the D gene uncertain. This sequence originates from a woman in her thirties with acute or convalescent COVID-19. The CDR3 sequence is CASSLGQEYMNTEAFF. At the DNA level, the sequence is TGCGCCAGCAGCTTGGGACAAGAATACATGAACACTGAAGCTTTCTTT.